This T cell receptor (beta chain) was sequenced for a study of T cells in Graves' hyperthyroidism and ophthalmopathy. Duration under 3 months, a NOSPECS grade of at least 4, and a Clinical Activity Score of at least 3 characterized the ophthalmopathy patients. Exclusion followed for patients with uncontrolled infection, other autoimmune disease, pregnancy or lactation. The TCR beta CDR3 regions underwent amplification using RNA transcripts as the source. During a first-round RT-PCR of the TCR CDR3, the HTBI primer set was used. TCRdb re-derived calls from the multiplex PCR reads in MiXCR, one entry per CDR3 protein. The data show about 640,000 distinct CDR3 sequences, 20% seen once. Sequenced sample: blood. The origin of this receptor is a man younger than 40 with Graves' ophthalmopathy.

The CDR3 here is CAISSGQNSNQPQHF. CDR3 nucleotide sequence: TGTGCCATCAGCAGTGGGCAGAACAGCAATCAGCCCCAGCATTTT. The V call is TRBV10-3, the J call TRBJ1-5; D uncertain. V lost 6 bases to trimming and J lost 1 base, with 13 bases between them. The CDR3 is made up of 15 amino acids. Germline-derived CDR1 and CDR2 are ENHRY and SYGVKD.